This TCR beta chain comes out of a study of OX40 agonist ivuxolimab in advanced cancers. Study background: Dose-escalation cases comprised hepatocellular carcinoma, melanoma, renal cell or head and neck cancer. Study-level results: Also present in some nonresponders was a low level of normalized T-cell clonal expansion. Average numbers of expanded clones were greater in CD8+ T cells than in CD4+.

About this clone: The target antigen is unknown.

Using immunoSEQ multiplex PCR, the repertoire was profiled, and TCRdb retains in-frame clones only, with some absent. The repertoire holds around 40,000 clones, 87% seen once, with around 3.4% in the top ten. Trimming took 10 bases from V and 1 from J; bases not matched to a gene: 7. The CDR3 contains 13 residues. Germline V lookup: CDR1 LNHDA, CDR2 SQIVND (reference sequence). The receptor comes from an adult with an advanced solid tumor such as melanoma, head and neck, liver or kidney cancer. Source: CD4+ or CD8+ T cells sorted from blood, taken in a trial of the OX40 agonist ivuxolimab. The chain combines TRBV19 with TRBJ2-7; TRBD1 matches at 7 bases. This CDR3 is CATSRDSSYEQYF. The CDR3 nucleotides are TGTGCCACCTCTAGGGACAGTTCCTACGAGCAGTACTTC.